Presented here are 9 T cell receptor beta chains from one specimen sequenced in a study of blood T cells in healthy people across ages. Next came a second PCR, run for about 7 to 12 cycles, which used a sample-barcoded 5' primer along with a J-beta primer mix. TCRdb recomputed calls from the 5' RACE reads with MiXCR, one row per CDR3 protein. The data contain about 640,000 distinct CDR3 sequences, around 54% of them singletons. The specimen sequenced was blood. The receptors were sampled from a man in his 60s in good health.

This clonotype appeared a few times. The genes are TRBV12-3 or TRBV12-4 and TRBJ1-1; 9 bases fit TRBD1. Losses at the gene ends were 1 base for V and 5 bases for J; bases not matched to a gene: 8. The CDR3 totals 16 residues. CDR3 loop: CASSLGSTGGGTEAFF. Here the CDR3 DNA reads TGTGCCAGCAGTTTAGGTTCGACAGGGGGGGGTACTGAAGCTTTCTTT.

The rearrangement uses TRBV5-1 and TRBJ2-3; D may match TRBD1 or TRBD2 (5 bases each). Trimming took off 0 bases at V and 4 bases at J, with 12 bases between the two ends. Germline assignment: CDR1 SGHRS and CDR2 YFSETQ. This CDR3 is built from 15 residues. CDR3 loop: CASSLASGTADTQYF. Here the CDR3 DNA reads TGCGCCAGCAGCTTGGCGTCAGGGACCGCAGATACGCAGTATTTT. Full variable domain (remainder filled in from reference TRBV5-1 and TRBJ2-3): KAGVTQTPRYLIKTRGQQVTLSCSPISGHRSVSWYQQTPGQGLQFLFEYFSETQRNKGNFPGRFSGRQFSNSRSEMNVSTLELGDSALYLCASSLASGTADTQYFGPGTRLTVL.

This clonotype showed up just a few times. V is TRBV21-1 and J is TRBJ2-7; TRBD1 is the table's D call, not checked against the DNA. TRBV21-1 is listed as a pseudogene. The CDR3 runs 20 residues. CDR3 protein: CASSKRRAGQDVLSSYEQYF. In nucleotides, the CDR3 is TGTGCCAGCAGCAAACGTCGAGCGGGACAGGATGTTCTAAGCTCCTACGAGCAGTACTTC.

V and J are TRBV25-1 and TRBJ2-3; D remains unclear. The CDR3 spans 12 residues. CDR1 MGHDK and CDR2 SYGVNS come from the germline V gene. V dropped 6 bases and J dropped 8 bases, with 12 bases sitting between them. The CDR3 DNA sequence: TGTGCCAGCAGAGGCGTGGCCCTTACGCAGTATTTT. The encoded protein is CASRGVALTQYF.

The V gene is TRBV12-3 or TRBV12-4, the J gene TRBJ1-2, with TRBD1 identical over 7 bases. V gave up 6 bases and J gave up 4 bases; unmatched junction bases: 11. The CDR3 covers 15 residues. This CDR3 is CASSPGDSRGYGYTF. In nucleotides, the CDR3 is TGTGCCAGCAGCCCGGGGGACAGTCGGGGCTATGGCTACACCTTC.

The V call is TRBV15, the J call TRBJ2-7; possibly TRBD1 for D (6 bases). Germline values: CDR1 LNHNV, CDR2 YYDKDF (reference sequence). There are 20 residues in the CDR3. Trimming removed 2 bases from V and 5 bases from J, with 31 bases in between. The CDR3 sequence is CATSRSQGGGMVWLRDEQYF. CDR3 DNA: TGTGCCACCAGCAGATCCCAAGGGGGTGGAATGGTCTGGCTACGAGACGAGCAGTACTTC.

This clonotype has more than one count but fewer than ten. V and J are TRBV5-1 and TRBJ2-5; 12 nucleotides align to TRBD1. This CDR3 region has 14 residues. Germline CDR1 reads SGHRS; CDR2 reads YFSETQ. With 4 bases clipped from V and 5 bases from J, the junction kept 3 bases outside the gene matches. The DNA of the CDR3 is TGCGCCAGCAGCGGGACAGGGGGCCTCGAGACCCAGTACTTC. Residues: CASSGTGGLETQYF.

This chain connects TRBV5-1 to TRBJ2-5, with a possible D match to TRBD2 (6 bases). The CDR3 length is 15 residues. V lost 0 bases and J lost 5, with 14 bases in between. Germline assignment: CDR1 SGHRS and CDR2 YFSETQ. The CDR3 DNA sequence: TGCGCCAGCAGCTTGGCCTTGGGGGAGGCGGAGACCCAGTACTTC. Protein product: CASSLALGEAETQYF.

As regards this clonotype: A much more abundant neighbour one base away suggests this may be a read error. The chain is built from TRBV6-2 or TRBV6-3 and TRBJ2-5, with D tentatively TRBD1 or TRBD2 (6 bases each). Near its end, the DNA agrees better with TRBJ2-7, so the J call may be wrong. This CDR3 is built from 15 residues. CDR1 is MNHEY, CDR2 SVGEGT, per germline. DNA for the CDR3: TGTACCAGCAGTTACCTGGGAGGCCTAGGGGGCGAGCAGTACTTC. This encodes CTSSYLGGLGGEQYF.